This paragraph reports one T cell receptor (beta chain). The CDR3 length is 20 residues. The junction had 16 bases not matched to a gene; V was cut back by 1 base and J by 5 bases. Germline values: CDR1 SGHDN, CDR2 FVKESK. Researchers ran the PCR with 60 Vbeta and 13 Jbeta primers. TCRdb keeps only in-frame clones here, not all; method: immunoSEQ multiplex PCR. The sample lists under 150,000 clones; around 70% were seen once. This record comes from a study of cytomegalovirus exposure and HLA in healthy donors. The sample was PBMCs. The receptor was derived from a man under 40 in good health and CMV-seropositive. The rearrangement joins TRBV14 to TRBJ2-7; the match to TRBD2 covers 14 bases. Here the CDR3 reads CASSQALWTSGRPEPHEQYF. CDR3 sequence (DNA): TGTGCCAGCAGCCAAGCCCTGTGGACTAGCGGGAGGCCCGAACCCCACGAGCAGTACTTC.